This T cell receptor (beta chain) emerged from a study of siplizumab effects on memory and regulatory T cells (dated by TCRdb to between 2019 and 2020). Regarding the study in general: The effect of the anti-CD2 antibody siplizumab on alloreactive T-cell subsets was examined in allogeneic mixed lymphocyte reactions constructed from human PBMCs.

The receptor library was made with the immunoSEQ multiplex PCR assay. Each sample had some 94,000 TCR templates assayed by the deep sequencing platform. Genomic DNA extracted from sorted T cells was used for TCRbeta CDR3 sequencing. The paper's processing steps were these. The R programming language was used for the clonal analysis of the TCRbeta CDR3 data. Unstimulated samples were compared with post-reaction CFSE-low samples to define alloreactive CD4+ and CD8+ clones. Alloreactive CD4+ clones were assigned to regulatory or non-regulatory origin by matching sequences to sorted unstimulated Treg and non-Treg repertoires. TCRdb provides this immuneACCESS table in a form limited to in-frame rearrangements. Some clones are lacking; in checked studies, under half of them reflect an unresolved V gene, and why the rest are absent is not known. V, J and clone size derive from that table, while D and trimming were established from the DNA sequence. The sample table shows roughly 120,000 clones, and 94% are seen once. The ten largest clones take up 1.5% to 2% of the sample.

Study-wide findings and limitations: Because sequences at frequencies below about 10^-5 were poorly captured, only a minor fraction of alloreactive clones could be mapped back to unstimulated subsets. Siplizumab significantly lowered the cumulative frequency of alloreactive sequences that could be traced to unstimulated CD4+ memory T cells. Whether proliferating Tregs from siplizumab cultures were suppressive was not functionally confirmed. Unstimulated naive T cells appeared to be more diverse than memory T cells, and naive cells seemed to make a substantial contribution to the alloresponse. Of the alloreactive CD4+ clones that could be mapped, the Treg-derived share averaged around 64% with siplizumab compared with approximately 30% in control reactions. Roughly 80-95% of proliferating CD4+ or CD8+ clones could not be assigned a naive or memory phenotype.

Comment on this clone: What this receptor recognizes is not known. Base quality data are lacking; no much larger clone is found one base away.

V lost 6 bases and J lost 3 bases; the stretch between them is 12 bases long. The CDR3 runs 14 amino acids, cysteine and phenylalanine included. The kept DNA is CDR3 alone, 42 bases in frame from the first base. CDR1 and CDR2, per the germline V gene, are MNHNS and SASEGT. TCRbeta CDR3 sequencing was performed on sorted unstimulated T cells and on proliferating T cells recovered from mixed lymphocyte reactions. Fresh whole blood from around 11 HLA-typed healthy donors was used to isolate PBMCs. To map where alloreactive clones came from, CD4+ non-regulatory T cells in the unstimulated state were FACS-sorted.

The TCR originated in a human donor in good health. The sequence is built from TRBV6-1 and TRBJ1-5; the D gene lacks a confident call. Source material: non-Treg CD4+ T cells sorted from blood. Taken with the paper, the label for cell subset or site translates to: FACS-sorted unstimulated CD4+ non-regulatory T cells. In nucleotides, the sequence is TGTGCCAGCAGAACCCACAGCACCAATCAGCCCCAGCATTTT. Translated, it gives CASRTHSTNQPQHF.